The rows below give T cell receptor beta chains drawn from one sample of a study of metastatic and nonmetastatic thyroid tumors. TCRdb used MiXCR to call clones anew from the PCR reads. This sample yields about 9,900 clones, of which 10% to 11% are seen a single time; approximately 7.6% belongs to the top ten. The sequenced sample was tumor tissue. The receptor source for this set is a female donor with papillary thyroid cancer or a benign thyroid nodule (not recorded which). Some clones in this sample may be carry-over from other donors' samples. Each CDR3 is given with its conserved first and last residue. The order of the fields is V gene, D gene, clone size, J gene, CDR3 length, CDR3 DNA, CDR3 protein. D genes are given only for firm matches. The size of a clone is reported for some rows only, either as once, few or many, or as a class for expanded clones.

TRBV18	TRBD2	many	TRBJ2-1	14	TGTGCCAGCTCACTCGGACTAGCGGGGACTGAGCAGTTCTTC	CASSLGLAGTEQFF
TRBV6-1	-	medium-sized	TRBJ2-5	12	TGTGCCAGCAGTACACCGGGGGACGGAGAGTACTTC	CASSTPGDGEYF
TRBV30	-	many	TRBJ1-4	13	TGTGCCTGGGGACAGTCAACTAATGAAAAACTGTTTTTT	CAWGQSTNEKLFF
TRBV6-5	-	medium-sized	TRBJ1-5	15	TGTGCCAGCAGTTACCCCGGGAATAGCAATCAGCCCCAGCATTTT	CASSYPGNSNQPQHF
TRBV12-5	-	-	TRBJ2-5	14	TGTTCTAGTGGTAAACAGGGTACTTTTGGGATCCAGTACTTC	CSSGKQGTFGIQYF
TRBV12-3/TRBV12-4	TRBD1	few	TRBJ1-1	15	TGTGCCAGCAGTGCTCTCGGACAGGTGAACACTGAAGCTTTCTTT	CASSALGQVNTEAFF
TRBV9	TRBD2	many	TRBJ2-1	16	TGTGCCAGCAGTGGGGAAGCGGGAGGATTTGGTAATGAGCAGTTCTTC	CASSGEAGGFGNEQFF
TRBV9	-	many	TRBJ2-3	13	TGTGCCAGCAGCGTAGAATCCCTAGATACGCAGTATTTT	CASSVESLDTQYF
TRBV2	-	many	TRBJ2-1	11	TGTGCCAGCAGTATATACAATGAGCAGTTCTTC	CASSIYNEQFF
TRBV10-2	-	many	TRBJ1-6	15	TGCGCCAGCAGTGGGACCAGGAGCGGGAGTTCACCCCTCCACTTT	CASSGTRSGSSPLHF
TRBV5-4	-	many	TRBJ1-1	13	TGTGCCAGCAGCTTGTGGGGAAACGCTGAAGCTTTCTTT	CASSLWGNAEAFF
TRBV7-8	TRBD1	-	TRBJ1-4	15	TGTGCCAGCAGCAGTGGGACAGCAACTAATGAAAAACTGTTTTTT	CASSSGTATNEKLFF
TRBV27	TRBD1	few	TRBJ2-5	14	TGTGCCAGCAGTTTACAGGGGGTGATTGAGACCCAGTACTTC	CASSLQGVIETQYF
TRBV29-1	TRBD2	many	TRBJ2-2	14	TGCAGCACCTCCGGGACTAGCGGGGCCGGGGAGCTGTTTTTT	CSTSGTSGAGELFF
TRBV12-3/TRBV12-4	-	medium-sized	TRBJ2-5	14	TGTGCCAGCAGTTTGCTGGGGCGCCAAGAGACCCAGTACTTC	CASSLLGRQETQYF
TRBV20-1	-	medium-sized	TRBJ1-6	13	TGCAGTGCGGCGGGACAAAATAATTCACCCCTCCACTTT	CSAAGQNNSPLHF
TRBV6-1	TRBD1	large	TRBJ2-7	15	TGTGCCAGCAGTGCGGGGCCGGGACAGGCCTACGAGCAGTACTTC	CASSAGPGQAYEQYF
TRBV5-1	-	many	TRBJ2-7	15	TGCGCCAGCAGCTTGGCACTTGGGGTCTCCTACGAGCAGTACTTC	CASSLALGVSYEQYF
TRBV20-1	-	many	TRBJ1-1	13	TGCAGTGCTAGAGGACCGAAGAACACTGAAGCTTTCTTT	CSARGPKNTEAFF
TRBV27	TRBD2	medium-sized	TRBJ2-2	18	TGTGCCAGCAGTTTATCGGGACTAGCGGGAGGGCTTGTCGGGGAGCTGTTTTTT	CASSLSGLAGGLVGELFF
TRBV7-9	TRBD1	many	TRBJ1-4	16	TGTGCCAGCAGCCCGGGACAGGGGGCAGCTAATGAAAAACTGTTTTTT	CASSPGQGAANEKLFF
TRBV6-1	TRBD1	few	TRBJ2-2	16	TGTGCCAGCAACTCCCCCGGGACAGCGAACACCGGGGAGCTGTTTTTT	CASNSPGTANTGELFF